The 10 T cell receptor beta chains below all came from one sample that was sequenced in a study of blood T cell repertoires in COVID-19. Sequencing was performed with immunoSEQ multiplex PCR; in TCRdb, only in-frame clones are kept and a portion is missing. The repertoire holds 150,000 to 200,000 clones, with 87% as singletons. Material: peripheral blood. These receptors were obtained from a woman in her 70s with COVID-19, enrolled during active disease.

V is TRBV10-3 and J is TRBJ1-2; D is perhaps TRBD1 (6 bases). The V gene lost 5 bases and the J gene lost 6 bases, with 13 bases spanning the gap. In germline, CDR1 is ENHRY, CDR2 SYGVKD. There are 13 residues in the CDR3. CDR3 sequence: CAISTGTFDGYTF. The DNA for the CDR3 is TGTGCCATCAGTACCGGGACATTCGATGGCTACACCTTC.

The chain joins TRBV19 to TRBJ2-3; 10 positions agree with TRBD2. The CDR3 has 15 residues. V dropped 4 bases and J dropped 1; count of bases not matched to a gene: 2. Germline CDR1 reads LNHDA; CDR2 reads SQIVND (reference sequence). The CDR3 bases are TGTGCCAGTAGTACCACTAGCGGGGGCACAGATACGCAGTATTTT. The encoded protein is CASSTTSGGTDTQYF.

This chain uses TRBV11-1 with TRBJ2-7; 7 positions match TRBD2. The germline CDR1 and CDR2 sequences are SGHAT and FQDESV (reference sequence). The ends lost 5 bases at V and 0 bases at J; junction bases unmatched: 10. This CDR3 spans 16 amino acids. This chain's CDR3 is CASSRGGGQSSYEQYF. The CDR3 DNA sequence: TGTGCCAGCAGCCGCGGGGGAGGGCAGAGCTCCTACGAGCAGTACTTC.

A single count supports this clone. The rearrangement uses TRBV25-1 and TRBJ1-5, with TRBD1 as a possible D gene (6 bases). Per germline, CDR1 MGHDK and CDR2 SYGVNS. V was shortened by 6 bases and J by 3 bases, with 12 bases between the two germline ends. The CDR3 contains 14 residues. This CDR3 reads CASSARQDNQPQHF. CDR3 nucleotide sequence: TGTGCCAGCAGCGCGAGACAGGACAATCAGCCCCAGCATTTT.

The CDR3 region is CAGSPGNEKLFF. The CDR3 DNA is TGTGCCGGATCCCCGGGGAACGAAAAACTGTTTTTT. The V gene is TRBV2, the J gene TRBJ1-4; D unclear. Germline values: CDR1 SNHLY, CDR2 FYNNEI. V lost 11 bases to trimming and J lost 8 bases, with 15 bases between them. This CDR3 spans 12 amino acids.

In its sample, this clone was seen many times. The chain employs TRBV7-9 and TRBJ1-1; possible D gene TRBD1, 5 bases. Germline CDR1 SEHNR, CDR2 FQNEAQ (reference sequence). The length of the CDR3 is 16 residues. Between the trimmed V and J ends, which lost 2 bases and 2 bases, there was a span of 15 bases. The CDR3 sequence is CASSLSRPTGNTEAFF. CDR3 coding DNA: TGTGCCAGCAGCTTAAGCCGTCCTACAGGAAACACTGAAGCTTTCTTT.

A few counts support this clone. This chain uses TRBV24-1 with TRBJ2-5; TRBD1 matches at 7 bases. CDR1 is KGHDR, CDR2 SFDVKD, per germline. The CDR3 is 15 amino acids. The J segment lost 2 bases and the V segment lost 5 bases, leaving 7 bases of the junction unmatched. The CDR3 here is CATSGGQLFQETQYF. In DNA, the CDR3 is TGTGCCACCAGTGGGGGACAGCTCTTTCAAGAGACCCAGTACTTC.

The CDR3 is CASSPNGYNSPLHF. The CDR3 nucleotides are TGTGCCAGCAGTCCGAACGGTTATAATTCACCCCTCCACTTT. The rearrangement joins TRBV28 to TRBJ1-6; D gene uncertain. CDR1 and CDR2 from the germline V gene are MDHEN and SYDVKM. The CDR3 extends over 14 amino acids. V lost 5 bases and J lost 4, with 9 bases in between.

V is TRBV19 and J is TRBJ2-6; TRBD1 aligns across 8 bases. The CDR3 is 16 amino acids. The germline V gene has CDR1 LNHDA and CDR2 SQIVND (reference sequence). V lost 4 bases and J lost 4; bases outside the gene matches: 6. The CDR3 nucleotides are TGTGCCAGTAGTAAAAACAGGGGGGCCGGGGCCAACGTCCTGACTTTC. It is translated as CASSKNRGAGANVLTF.

This chain uses TRBV29-1 with TRBJ2-3, with TRBD2 as a possible D gene (7 bases). CDR3 length: 13 residues. Trimming took off 4 bases at V and 5 bases at J, with 13 bases between the two ends. CDR1 is SQVTM, CDR2 ANQGSEA, per germline. CDR3 loop: CSVASGTKDTQYF. CDR3 bases: TGCAGCGTTGCGAGCGGGACAAAAGATACGCAGTATTTT.